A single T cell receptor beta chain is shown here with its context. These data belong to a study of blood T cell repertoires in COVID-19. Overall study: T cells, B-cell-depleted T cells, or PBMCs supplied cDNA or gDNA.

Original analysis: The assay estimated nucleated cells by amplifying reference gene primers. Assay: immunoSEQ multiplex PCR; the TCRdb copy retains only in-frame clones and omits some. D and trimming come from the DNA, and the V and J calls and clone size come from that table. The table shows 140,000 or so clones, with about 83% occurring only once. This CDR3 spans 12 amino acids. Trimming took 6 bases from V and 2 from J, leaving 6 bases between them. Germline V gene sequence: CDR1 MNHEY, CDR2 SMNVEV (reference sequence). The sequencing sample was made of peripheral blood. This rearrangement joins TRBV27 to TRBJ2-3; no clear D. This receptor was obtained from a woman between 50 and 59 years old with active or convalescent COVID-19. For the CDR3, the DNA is TGTGCCAGCAGCCAAAACACAGATACGCAGTATTTT. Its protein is CASSQNTDTQYF.